The text below deals with one T cell receptor beta chain. What it recognizes is unknown. The PCR contained 60 Vbeta and 13 Jbeta primers. Only in-frame clones appear in the TCRdb table, and some are missing; sequencing was by immunoSEQ multiplex PCR. The sample comprises 210,000 or so clones, 83% of which are singletons, and approximately 1.5% rests with the top ten. These data come from a study of cytomegalovirus exposure and HLA in healthy donors. The CDR3 is 17 amino acids. CDR1 is MRHNA and CDR2 is SNTAGT in the germline V gene. After removal of 3 bases from V and 12 bases from J, the junction contained 17 bases not matched to a gene. The study's findings and limits: Researchers counted approximately 160 TCR beta chains as cytomegalovirus-associated.

The sample comprised PBMCs. This sequence joins TRBV6-4 and TRBJ2-1, with 10 nucleotides matching TRBD2. The clonotype originates from a girl aged 10-17 years in good health and CMV-seronegative. DNA of the CDR3: TGTGCCAGCAGTGATTACGCTAGCGGGGGTCCCTGGGGGGGGCAGTTCTTC. Residues: CASSDYASGGPWGGQFF.